One sample yielded the 13 T cell receptor beta chains listed below, sequenced in a study of blood T cell repertoires in COVID-19. Sequencing used immunoSEQ multiplex PCR; TCRdb keeps in-frame clones, though not all of them. The data hold about 74,000 clones, with about nine tenths observed a single time. The sequenced sample was peripheral blood. Source of these receptors: a human donor in a cohort sampled during active COVID-19.

The V and J genes are TRBV9 and TRBJ2-3, with a weak D call TRBD2 (5 bases). Deletions cut 1 base from V and 1 base from J, with 10 bases between. In germline, CDR1 is SGDLS, CDR2 YYNGEE. The CDR3 is 15 residues long. CDR3 amino acids: CASSVTERRTDTQYF. CDR3 in DNA: TGTGCCAGCAGCGTAACTGAGCGGCGCACAGATACGCAGTATTTT.

This chain links TRBV19 with TRBJ1-3, with unresolved D. The CDR3 totals 15 residues. CDR1 and CDR2 (germline): LNHDA, SQIVND (reference sequence). V dropped 3 bases and J dropped 0 bases, with 9 bases sitting between them. CDR3 residues: CASSIDWSSGNTIYF. The CDR3 DNA sequence: TGTGCCAGTAGTATTGACTGGAGCTCTGGAAACACCATATATTTT.

The rearrangement joins TRBV5-6 to TRBJ2-2; 15 positions agree with TRBD2. V was clipped by 6 bases and J by 3 bases; unmatched bases: 9. The CDR3 spans 18 residues. CDR1 is SGHDT, CDR2 YYEEEE, per germline. The CDR3 DNA is TGTGCCAGCACCTCATGGACTAGCGGGAGGGAGGACACCGGGGAGCTGTTTTTT. This encodes CASTSWTSGREDTGELFF.

This clone appeared once. The V gene is TRBV27, the J gene TRBJ2-7; 7 nucleotides agree with TRBD1. Unmatched junction bases numbered 7, after V lost 5 bases and J lost 3 bases. Germline CDR1 reads MNHEY; CDR2 reads SMNVEV (reference sequence). CDR3 length equals 14 residues. The CDR3 nucleotides are TGTGCCAGCAGTGGGAAAGGGGGCATCTACGAGCAGTACTTC. Protein sequence: CASSGKGGIYEQYF.

The rearrangement joins TRBV7-9 to TRBJ1-1; D is undetermined. The CDR3 has 14 residues. The germline gives CDR1 SEHNR, CDR2 FQNEAQ (reference sequence). V was cut by 7 bases and J by 1 base, with 13 bases left in between. The CDR3: CASTLADTNTEAFF. Written as DNA, the CDR3 is TGTGCCAGCACCCTAGCCGACACGAACACTGAAGCTTTCTTT.

V is TRBV9 and J is TRBJ2-5, with TRBD1 matching over 7 bases. This CDR3 region has 15 residues. From germline, CDR1 is SGDLS and CDR2 YYNGEE. V was clipped by 0 bases and J by 4 bases; unmatched bases: 6. The CDR3 is CASSVGRGRGETQYF. The CDR3 nucleotides are TGTGCCAGCAGCGTAGGTAGGGGGCGCGGAGAGACCCAGTACTTC.

The chain couples TRBV6-5 to TRBJ2-1, with D uncertain. The CDR3 consists of 14 residues. Per the germline V gene, CDR1 is MNHEY and CDR2 is SVGAGI. Between the trimmed V and J ends, which lost 4 bases and 7 bases, there was a span of 14 bases. CDR3 loop: CASSFVAPGNEQFF. CDR3 nucleotide sequence: TGTGCCAGCAGTTTCGTCGCACCAGGAAATGAGCAGTTCTTC.

In DNA, the CDR3 is TGTGCCAGCAGCGGACGAGCGGGCCTCAATGAGCAGTTCTTC. It translates to CASSGRAGLNEQFF. The genes are TRBV3-1 (or the pseudogene TRBV3-2) and TRBJ2-1; TRBD2 is a possible D gene (6 bases). V shed 5 bases and J shed 6 bases, with 14 bases lying between them. This CDR3 has 14 amino acids. CDR1 LGHDT and CDR2 YNNKEL come from the germline V gene (reference sequence).

The rearrangement uses TRBV9 and TRBJ1-5; 7 bases fit TRBD1. The germline gives CDR1 SGDLS, CDR2 YYNGEE. Losses at the gene ends were 3 bases for V and 1 base for J; bases not matched to a gene: 1. The CDR3 loop spans 14 amino acids. CDR3 nucleotide sequence: TGTGCCAGCAGCGCACAGGGGAGCAATCAGCCCCAGCATTTT. Protein sequence: CASSAQGSNQPQHF.

The chain is built from TRBV6-2 or TRBV6-3 and TRBJ2-5, with TRBD1 matching over 8 bases. The CDR3 is 15 amino acids. With V trimmed by 0 bases and J by 7 bases, 7 bases remained unmatched. Germline lookup yields CDR1 MNHEY and CDR2 SVGEGT. This CDR3 reads CASSYSGQGHGTQYF. DNA for the CDR3: TGTGCCAGCAGTTACTCTGGACAGGGCCATGGGACCCAGTACTTC.

The J gene is TRBJ1-1, the V gene TRBV3-1 (or the pseudogene TRBV3-2); 9 bases fit TRBD1. V lost 2 bases to trimming and J lost 3 bases; unmatched junction nucleotides: 7. Germline V gene sequence: CDR1 LGHDT, CDR2 YNNKEL (reference sequence). CDR3 length: 16 amino acids. The CDR3 DNA sequence: TGTGCCAGCAGCCAACCTATCGACAGGGGGGACACTGAAGCTTTCTTT. Translating gives CASSQPIDRGDTEAFF.

The rearrangement joins TRBV27 to TRBJ1-6; D call uncertain. Germline lookup yields CDR1 MNHEY and CDR2 SMNVEV (reference sequence). The CDR3 extends over 14 amino acids. Deletions cut 7 bases from V and 3 bases from J, with 10 bases between. This chain's CDR3 is CASKIHNYNSPLHF. DNA of the CDR3: TGTGCCAGCAAGATACACAACTATAATTCACCCCTCCACTTT.

This clone was counted a single time. This chain connects TRBV5-1 to TRBJ2-5, with D possibly being TRBD2 (6 bases). This CDR3 contains 15 residues. The V and J ends lost 4 bases and 1 base respectively, with 14 bases between them. Germline CDR1 SGHRS, CDR2 YFSETQ. As DNA, the CDR3 is TGCGCCAGCAGCCCGACGCGGGACTCCCAAGAGACCCAGTACTTC. Translating it yields CASSPTRDSQETQYF.